One and the same sample provided the 13 T cell receptor beta chains below, sequenced in a study of pediatric ulcerative colitis. The rectum was sampled with one to two pinch biopsies at colonoscopy. The method was immunoSEQ multiplex PCR; TCRdb's version includes in-frame clones alone and lacks a portion of them. Found here are around 13,000 clones, around 77% of them singletons; the top ten hold 4.5%. Sequencing input: gut tissue. The source is a boy between 10 and 17 years old who was a control in a study of pediatric ulcerative colitis.

The rearrangement links TRBV5-1 to TRBJ1-4; D uncertain. V was shortened by 4 bases and J by 2 bases, with 12 bases between the two germline ends. Germline CDR1 is SGHRS and CDR2 is YFSETQ. CDR3 length equals 15 residues. The CDR3 nucleotides are TGCGCCAGCAGCCCCGGACGGAAGACTAATGAAAAACTGTTTTTT. Its protein is CASSPGRKTNEKLFF.

V and J are TRBV12-5 and TRBJ2-7; the D gene could be TRBD1 or TRBD2 (5 bases each). V was shortened by 1 base and J by 1 base, with 17 bases between the two germline ends. Germline CDR1 reads LGHNT; CDR2 reads FRNRAP. This CDR3 has 17 residues. The DNA of the CDR3 is TGTGCTAGTGGTTTGGAGTGGGGACGTCCGCCTTCCTACGAGCAGTACTTC. Encoded protein: CASGLEWGRPPSYEQYF.

The chain uses TRBV6-5 and TRBJ2-1; D possibly uses TRBD1 or TRBD2 (5 bases each). This CDR3 region has 14 residues. Trimming removed 5 bases at V and 6 bases at J, with 14 bases between. Germline V CDR1 and CDR2: MNHEY, SVGAGI. The CDR3 loop is CASSPLGAGNEQFF. DNA for the CDR3: TGTGCCAGCAGTCCCCTTGGGGCGGGCAATGAGCAGTTCTTC.

The genes are TRBV6-6 and TRBJ2-7, with TRBD1 as a possible D gene (6 bases). The CDR3 loop spans 14 amino acids. The germline CDR1 and CDR2 sequences are MNHNY and SVGAGI (reference sequence). Trimming stripped 2 bases from V and 3 bases from J, with 11 bases between. CDR3: CASSYGRGIYEQYV. CDR3 coding DNA: TGTGCCAGCAGTTACGGCAGGGGAATCTACGAGCAGTACGTC.

The chain recombines TRBV2 with TRBJ1-4; 7 bases map to TRBD1. CDR3 size: 12 residues. V trimming: 6 bases; J trimming: 7 bases; junction bases outside the gene matches: 2. From germline, CDR1 is SNHLY and CDR2 FYNNEI. CDR3 residues: CASRTGSEKLFF. For the CDR3, the DNA is TGTGCCAGCAGGACAGGGAGTGAAAAACTGTTTTTT. The full variable domain, in which reference TRBV2 and TRBJ1-4 provide the parts outside the CDR3, is EPEVTQTPSHQVTQMGQEVILRCVPISNHLYFYWYRQILGQKVEFLVSFYNNEISEKSEIFDDQFSVERPDGSNFTLKIRSTKLEDSAMYFCASRTGSEKLFFGSGTQLSVL.

The chain carries TRBV7-2 and TRBJ2-4, with 10 nucleotides matching TRBD2. There are 15 residues in the CDR3. The trim removed 6 bases at V and 1 base at J, leaving 3 bases unmatched. Germline V gene sequence: CDR1 SGHTA, CDR2 FQGNSA. The chain's CDR3 is CASSNSGRAKNIQYF. For the CDR3, the DNA is TGTGCCAGCAGTAATAGCGGGAGGGCCAAAAACATTCAGTACTTC. Combining the CDR3 with reference TRBV7-2 and TRBJ2-4 gives the whole variable domain GAGVSQSPSNKVTEKGKDVELRCDPISGHTALYWYRQSLGQGLEFLIYFQGNSAPDKSGLPSDRFSAERTGGSVSTLTIQRTQQEDSAVYLCASSNSGRAKNIQYFGAGTRLSVL.

The sample holds a few counts of this clone. The chain carries TRBV10-2 and TRBJ2-7; perhaps TRBD2 as D (6 bases). Looked up from germline, CDR1 is WSHSY and CDR2 is SAAADI. Trimming removed 6 bases from V and 2 bases from J, with 14 bases in between. The CDR3 has 14 residues. CDR3 amino acids: CASSTLGGPYEQYV. The CDR3 DNA sequence: TGCGCCAGCAGCACCCTGGGAGGACCCTACGAGCAGTACGTC.

This clone was observed once. The chain combines TRBV27 with TRBJ2-2, with 8 bases identical to TRBD1. Germline V gene lookup returns CDR1 MNHEY and CDR2 SMNVEV (reference sequence). The junction had 10 bases not matched to a gene; V was cut back by 5 bases and J by 5 bases. This CDR3 has 16 residues. The CDR3 reads CASSPSGQALTGELFF. DNA for the CDR3: TGTGCCAGCAGTCCGTCGGGACAGGCCTTAACCGGGGAGCTGTTTTTT.

Only one count was recorded for this clone. The chain joins TRBV29-1 to TRBJ2-2, with TRBD1 matching 7 bases. The length of the CDR3 is 14 residues. The V segment lost 6 bases and the J segment 2 bases; nucleotides outside the gene matches: 6. The germline gives CDR1 SQVTM, CDR2 ANQGSEA. The CDR3, as DNA: TGCAGCGTCGCGGACAGGACCAACACCGGGGAGCTGTTTTTT. Translating it yields CSVADRTNTGELFF.

V is TRBV7-2 and J is TRBJ1-2; perhaps TRBD1 as D (5 bases). The CDR3 totals 14 residues. V lost 4 bases to trimming and J lost 8 bases, with 17 bases between them. CDR1 is SGHTA, CDR2 FQGNSA, per germline. CDR3 in amino acids: CASSSGTSGVGYTF. DNA of the CDR3: TGTGCCAGCAGCTCGGGGACGTCCGGCGTAGGCTACACCTTC.

The chain has TRBV5-6 and TRBJ2-7; TRBD2 is a possible D gene (5 bases). V lost 3 bases to trimming and J lost 7 bases, with 11 bases between them. This CDR3 has 12 residues. Germline-derived CDR1 and CDR2 are SGHDT and YYEEEE. This chain's CDR3 is CASSWTGREQYF. CDR3 coding DNA: TGTGCCAGCAGCTGGACTGGTCGTGAGCAGTACTTC.

The V call is TRBV30, the J call TRBJ2-2; no clear D gene. Germline V CDR1 and CDR2: GTSNPN, SVGIG (reference sequence). CDR3 length equals 14 residues. V was pared by 3 bases and J by 0 bases, with 8 bases between. The CDR3 DNA reads as TGTGCCTGGAGGGGTCTAGCGAACACCGGGGAGCTGTTTTTT. Protein sequence: CAWRGLANTGELFF.

This CDR3 is CASSGARAGGSSEQYF. The CDR3, as DNA: TGTGCCAGCAGCGGGGCGCGGGCAGGGGGTTCGAGCGAGCAGTACTTC. The chain is built from TRBV2 and TRBJ2-7, with TRBD1 matching over 7 bases. The V segment lost 6 bases and the J segment 6 bases; nucleotides outside the gene matches: 17. The CDR3 spans 16 residues. CDR1 and CDR2 (germline): SNHLY, FYNNEI.